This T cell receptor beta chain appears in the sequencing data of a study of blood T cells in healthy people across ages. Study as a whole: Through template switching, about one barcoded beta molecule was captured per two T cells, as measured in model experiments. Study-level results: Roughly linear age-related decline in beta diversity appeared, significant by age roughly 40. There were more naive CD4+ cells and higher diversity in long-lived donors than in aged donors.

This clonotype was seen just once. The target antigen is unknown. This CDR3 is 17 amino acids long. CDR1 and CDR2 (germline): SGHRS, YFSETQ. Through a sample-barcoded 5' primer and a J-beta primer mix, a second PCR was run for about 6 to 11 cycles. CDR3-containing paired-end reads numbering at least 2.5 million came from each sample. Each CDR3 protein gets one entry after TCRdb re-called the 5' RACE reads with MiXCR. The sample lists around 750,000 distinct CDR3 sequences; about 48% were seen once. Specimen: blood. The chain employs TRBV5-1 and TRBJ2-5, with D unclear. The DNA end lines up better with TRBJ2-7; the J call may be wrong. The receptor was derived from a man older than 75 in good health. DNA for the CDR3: TGCGCCAGCAGACGAGAGGCCCTAGTTACGAAAACCTACGAGCAGTACTTC. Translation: CASRREALVTKTYEQYF.